Here is one T cell receptor (beta chain) with its context. This clonotype was seen many times. Its antigen is unknown. Base qualities are missing; no much larger clone stands one base away. CDR1 and CDR2, looked up from the germline V gene (reference sequence), are DFQATT and SNEGSKA. The V and J ends are trimmed by 0 bases and 2 bases, leaving 5 bases between them. From the cysteine through the phenylalanine, the CDR3 covers 12 amino acids. Just CDR3 DNA is preserved here, 36 bases in frame from base 1. Hyperthyroidism patients were aged 18 to 65 years and newly diagnosed, with disease duration of less than 2 months. Exclusion was applied to patients with uncontrolled infections, other autoimmune diseases, pregnancy or lactation. Diagnoses were established on the basis of clinical symptoms, serum thyroxine and TRAb, thyroid ultrasound, and orbital computed tomography. Blood from progressor patients was drawn when they were first diagnosed with hyperthyroidism, before any ophthalmopathy symptoms appeared. PBMCs were isolated from about 9.2 ml of fresh peripheral blood by Ficoll-Paque density gradient centrifugation. Progressor patients were initially diagnosed with Graves' hyperthyroidism and developed ophthalmopathy during follow-up. Total RNA was extracted using Trizol reagent, and RNA quality was assessed on an Agilent 2100 Bioanalyzer.

Amplification of TCR beta CDR3 regions was carried out from RNA transcripts. For the first round of RT-PCR on the TCR CDR3, the HTBI primer set was used together with the Qiagen OneStep RT-PCR kit. A second multiplex PCR round built the libraries, followed by size selection and purification. The libraries were sequenced on an Illumina HiSeq2000 using paired-end 100 bp reads. The paper's processing steps were these. SOAPnuke was used to process the raw data, throwing out any read that contained adapters or uncalled bases, had a mean Phred below 15, or lacked an exact constant-primer or identifier match. COPE v1.2.5 was used to merge the high-quality paired reads, and each unique nucleotide sequence was defined as a clonotype. MiTCR v1.1 was used to align the clonotypes against IMGT TRBV, TRBD and TRBJ reference segments. The analysis included only V-J combinations with a frequency above 0.0001, which together covered 99% to 99.2% of the repertoires. A TCS score was defined as the ratio of F50 (clonal expansion) to E x V (chaos), with BLOSUM62-based TCRdist applied between CDR3 peptides within each V-J. Welch's t-statistics and random forest reduced fewer than 600 V-J features to about 12, which were used in a naive Bayes classifier (R e1071). In-frame beta chains were kept once TCRdb had trimmed the public reads at Q25 with fastp and called clones with MiXCR. CDR3 protein sequences are deduplicated, and each keeps its most common genes and DNA. The V and J calls shown here were made by TCRdb, not taken from the authors' results. This sample lists 300,000 to 450,000 distinct CDR3 sequences; roughly 14% were detected once. The ten largest clones capture 25% to 35% of the sample.

These data come from a study of T cells in Graves' hyperthyroidism and ophthalmopathy (dated by TCRdb to the late 2010s). With respect to the entire study: Peripheral blood samples were taken at the time of initial diagnosis, prior to any treatment. To identify distinguishing TCR V-J signatures, a discovery cohort of some 99 patients was used, comprising under 45 with Graves' ophthalmopathy and around 57 with stable Graves' hyperthyroidism. Prospective prediction of ophthalmopathy was tested in an independent validation cohort of approximately 18 hyperthyroidism patients and some 17 patients who later progressed to ophthalmopathy. For training and testing, the 100 or so patients in the discovery cohort were randomly divided in a 7:3 ratio. In addition, the study compared T-cell repertoires in thyroid tissue and in blood from a handful of Graves' hyperthyroidism patients. After blood sampling, hyperthyroidism patients were treated with methimazole at a starting dose of 30 mg daily, and ophthalmopathy patients were treated with high-dose intravenous methylprednisolone. The paper reports TCR Vbeta CDR3 sequencing of approximately 140 peripheral blood samples: 43 ophthalmopathy, under 80 hyperthyroidism and around 17 progressor patients.

Findings and caveats that apply to the study as a whole: A 13 V-J signature model separated ophthalmopathy from stable hyperthyroidism, with about 90% sensitivity and about 81% specificity in cross-validation and 80%/75% in testing. Sample size was not statistically predetermined, and investigators were not blinded to group allocation. In validation, the model predicted progression to ophthalmopathy a median of about 6.8 months before onset, with over 55% sensitivity and about 72% specificity. Most expanded thyroid clonotypes (frequency above 0.001) were also detected in blood, suggesting blood repertoires may reflect thyroid immune responses.

Input material: blood. The receptor was derived from a woman aged 18-35 years with Graves' hyperthyroidism that later progressed to Graves' ophthalmopathy. The sequence links TRBV20-1 to TRBJ2-7, with an unclear D gene assignment. CDR3 sequence: CSARDLTYEQYF. The nucleotide sequence reads TGCAGTGCTAGAGATCTGACCTACGAGCAGTACTTC.